This T cell receptor (beta chain) was retrieved from a study of T cells in Graves' hyperthyroidism and ophthalmopathy. Clinical symptoms, serum thyroxine, TRAb, thyroid ultrasound and orbital computed tomography established diagnosis. The table lists this clonotype with a few counts. As yet, its antigen is unknown. TCR beta CDR3 regions were amplified from RNA. TCR CDR3 underwent first-round RT-PCR with the HTBI primer set. TCRdb re-called the multiplex PCR reads through MiXCR, storing one row per CDR3 protein. The data hold approximately 700,000 distinct CDR3 sequences, with 45% observed a single time. Findings of the study overall: Appearing also in blood were most of the thyroid clonotypes expanded above 0.001.

V was clipped by 6 bases and J by 3 bases; unmatched bases: 8. Germline lookup yields CDR1 SNHLY and CDR2 FYNNEI. The length of the CDR3 is 15 residues. The TCR sequence derives from an adult man with Graves' disease, either hyperthyroidism or ophthalmopathy (not recorded which). The sequenced sample consisted of peripheral blood or thyroid tissue (not recorded which). The V and J genes are TRBV2 and TRBJ2-7; 10 nucleotides align to TRBD2. CDR3 nucleotides: TGTGCCAGCAGGGCTGGGACTAGCGCCCGCTACGAGCAGTACTTC. Amino acids: CASRAGTSARYEQYF. Together with reference TRBV2 and TRBJ2-7, the CDR3 gives the full variable domain: EPEVTQTPSHQVTQMGQEVILRCVPISNHLYFYWYRQILGQKVEFLVSFYNNEISEKSEIFDDQFSVERPDGSNFTLKIRSTKLEDSAMYFCASRAGTSARYEQYFGPGTRLTVT.